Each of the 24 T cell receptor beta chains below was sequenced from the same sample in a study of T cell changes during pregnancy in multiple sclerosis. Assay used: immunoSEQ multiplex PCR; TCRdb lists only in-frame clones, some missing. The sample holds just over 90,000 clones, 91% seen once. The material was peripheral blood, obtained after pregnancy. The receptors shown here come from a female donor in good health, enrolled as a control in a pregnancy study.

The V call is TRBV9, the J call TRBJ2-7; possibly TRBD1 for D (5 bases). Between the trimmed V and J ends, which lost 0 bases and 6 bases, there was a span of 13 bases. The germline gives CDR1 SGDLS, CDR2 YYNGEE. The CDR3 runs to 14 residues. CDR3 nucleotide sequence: TGTGCCAGCAGCGTAGAGGGGTTAGGTAGCGAGCAGTACTTC. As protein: CASSVEGLGSEQYF.

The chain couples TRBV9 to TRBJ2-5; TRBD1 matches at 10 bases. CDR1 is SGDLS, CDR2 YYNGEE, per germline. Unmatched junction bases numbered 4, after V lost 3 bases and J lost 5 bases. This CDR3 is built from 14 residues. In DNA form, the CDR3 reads TGTGCCAGCAGCGACAGACAGGGGGCCGAGACCCAGTACTTC. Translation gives CASSDRQGAETQYF.

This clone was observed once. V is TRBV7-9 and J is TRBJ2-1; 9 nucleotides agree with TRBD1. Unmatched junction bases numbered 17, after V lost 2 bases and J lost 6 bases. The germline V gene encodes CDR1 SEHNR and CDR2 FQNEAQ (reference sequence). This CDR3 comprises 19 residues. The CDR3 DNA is TGTGCCAGCAGCTTATATCCAAATTCGGACAGGGGTGATCCCAATGAGCAGTTCTTC. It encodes CASSLYPNSDRGDPNEQFF.

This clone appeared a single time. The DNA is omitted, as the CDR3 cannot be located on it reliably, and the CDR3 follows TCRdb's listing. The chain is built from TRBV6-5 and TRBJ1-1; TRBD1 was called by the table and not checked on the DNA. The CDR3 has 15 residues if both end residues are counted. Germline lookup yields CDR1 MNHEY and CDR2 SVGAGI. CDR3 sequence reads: CASSSSDRENTEAFF.

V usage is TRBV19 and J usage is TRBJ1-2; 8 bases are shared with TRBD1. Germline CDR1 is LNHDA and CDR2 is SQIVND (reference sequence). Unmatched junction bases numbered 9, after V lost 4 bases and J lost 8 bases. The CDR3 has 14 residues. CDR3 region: CASSTGQGRRGYTF. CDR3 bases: TGTGCCAGTAGTACCGGACAGGGCCGGAGGGGCTACACCTTC.

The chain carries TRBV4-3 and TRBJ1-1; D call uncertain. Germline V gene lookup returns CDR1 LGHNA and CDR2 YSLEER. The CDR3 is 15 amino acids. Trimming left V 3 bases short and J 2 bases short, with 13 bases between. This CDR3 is CASSHAPAGNTEAFF. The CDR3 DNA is TGCGCCAGCAGCCACGCCCCGGCGGGTAACACTGAAGCTTTCTTT.

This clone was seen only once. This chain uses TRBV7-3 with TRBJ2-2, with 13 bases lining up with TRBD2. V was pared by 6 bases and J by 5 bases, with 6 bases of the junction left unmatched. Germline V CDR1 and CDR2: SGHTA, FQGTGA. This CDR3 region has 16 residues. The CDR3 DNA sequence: TGTGCCAGCAGTTTTAAGGGACTAGCGGGAACCGGGGAGCTGTTTTTT. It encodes CASSFKGLAGTGELFF.

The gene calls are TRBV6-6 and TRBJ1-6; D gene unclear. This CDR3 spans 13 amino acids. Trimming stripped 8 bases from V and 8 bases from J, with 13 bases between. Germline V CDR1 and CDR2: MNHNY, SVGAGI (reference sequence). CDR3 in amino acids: CASGRGLDSPLHF. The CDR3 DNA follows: TGTGCCAGCGGACGCGGGTTGGATTCACCCCTCCACTTT.

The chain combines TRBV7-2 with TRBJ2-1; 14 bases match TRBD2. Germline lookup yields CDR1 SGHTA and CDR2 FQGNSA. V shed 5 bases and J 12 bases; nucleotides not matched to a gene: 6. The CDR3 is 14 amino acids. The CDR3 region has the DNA TGTGCCAGCAGCACGGGACTAGCGGGGGACAGGCAGTTCTTC. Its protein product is CASSTGLAGDRQFF.

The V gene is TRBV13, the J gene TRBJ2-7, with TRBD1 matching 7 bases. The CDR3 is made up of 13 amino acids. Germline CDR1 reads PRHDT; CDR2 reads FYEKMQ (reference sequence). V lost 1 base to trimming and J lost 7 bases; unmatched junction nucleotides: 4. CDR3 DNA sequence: TGTGCCAGCAGCTTAGAGGGGGCGGTTGAGCAGTACTTC. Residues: CASSLEGAVEQYF. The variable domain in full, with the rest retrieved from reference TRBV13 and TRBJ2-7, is AAGVIQSPRHLIKEKRETATLKCYPIPRHDTVYWYQQGPGQDPQFLISFYEKMQSDKGSIPDRFSAQQFSDYHSELNMSSLELGDSALYFCASSLEGAVEQYFGPGTRLTVT.

CDR3 region: CASRPTRGTVQETQYF. CDR3 DNA: TGTGCCAGCAGGCCTACTCGCGGGACAGTCCAAGAGACCCAGTACTTC. The chain is built from TRBV2 and TRBJ2-5; possible D gene TRBD1, 7 bases. With 6 bases removed from V and 1 base from J, the gap between germline ends came to 18 bases. The CDR3 spans 16 residues. Germline CDR1 and CDR2: SNHLY and FYNNEI.

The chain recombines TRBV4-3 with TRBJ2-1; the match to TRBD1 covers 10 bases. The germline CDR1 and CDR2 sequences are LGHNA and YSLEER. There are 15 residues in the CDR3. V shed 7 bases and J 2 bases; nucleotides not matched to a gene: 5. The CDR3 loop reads CASTPGTGAYNEQFF. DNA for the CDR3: TGCGCCAGCACCCCCGGGACAGGGGCCTACAATGAGCAGTTCTTC.

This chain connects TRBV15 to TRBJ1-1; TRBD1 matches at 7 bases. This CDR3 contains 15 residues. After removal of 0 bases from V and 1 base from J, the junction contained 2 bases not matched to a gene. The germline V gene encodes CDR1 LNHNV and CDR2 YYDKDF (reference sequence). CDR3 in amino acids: CATSRERTGNTEAFF. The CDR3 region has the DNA TGTGCCACCAGCAGAGAAAGGACAGGGAACACTGAAGCTTTCTTT.

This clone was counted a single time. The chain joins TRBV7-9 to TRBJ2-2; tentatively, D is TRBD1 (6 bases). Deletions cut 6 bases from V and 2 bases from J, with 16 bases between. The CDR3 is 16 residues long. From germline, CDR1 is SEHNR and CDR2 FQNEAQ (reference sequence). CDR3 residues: CASRPSRDKNTGELFF. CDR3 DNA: TGTGCCAGCAGACCAAGCCGGGACAAAAACACCGGGGAGCTGTTTTTT.

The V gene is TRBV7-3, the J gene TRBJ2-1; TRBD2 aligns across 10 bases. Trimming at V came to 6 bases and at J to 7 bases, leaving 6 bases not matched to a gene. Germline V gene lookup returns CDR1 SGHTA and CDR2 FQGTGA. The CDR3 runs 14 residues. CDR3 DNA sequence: TGTGCCAGCAGTCAAGGGACTAGCGTAAATGAGCAGTTCTTC. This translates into CASSQGTSVNEQFF. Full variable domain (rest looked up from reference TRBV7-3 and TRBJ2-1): GAGVSQTPSNKVTEKGKYVELRCDPISGHTALYWYRQSLGQGPEFLIYFQGTGAADDSGLPNDRFFAVRPEGSVSTLKIQRTERGDSAVYLCASSQGTSVNEQFFGPGTRLTVL.

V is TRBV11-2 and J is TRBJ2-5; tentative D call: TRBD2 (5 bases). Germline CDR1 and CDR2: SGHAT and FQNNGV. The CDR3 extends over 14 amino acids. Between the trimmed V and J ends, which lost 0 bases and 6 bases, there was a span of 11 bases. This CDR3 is CASSLDPRGQTQYF. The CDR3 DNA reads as TGTGCCAGCAGCTTAGACCCCCGGGGTCAGACCCAGTACTTC.

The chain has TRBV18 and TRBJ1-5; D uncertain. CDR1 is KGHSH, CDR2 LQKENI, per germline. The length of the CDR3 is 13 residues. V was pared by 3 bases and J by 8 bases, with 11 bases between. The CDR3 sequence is CASSPKRTEPQHF. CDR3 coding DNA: TGTGCCAGCTCACCCAAGCGGACGGAGCCCCAGCATTTT.

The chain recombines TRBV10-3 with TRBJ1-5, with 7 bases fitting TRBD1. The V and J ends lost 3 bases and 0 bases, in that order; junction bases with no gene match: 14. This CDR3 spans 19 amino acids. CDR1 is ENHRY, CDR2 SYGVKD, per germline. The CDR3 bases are TGTGCCATCAGTGAATGGGCTCCGGGACAGTGGGTTAGCAATCAGCCCCAGCATTTT. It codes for CAISEWAPGQWVSNQPQHF.

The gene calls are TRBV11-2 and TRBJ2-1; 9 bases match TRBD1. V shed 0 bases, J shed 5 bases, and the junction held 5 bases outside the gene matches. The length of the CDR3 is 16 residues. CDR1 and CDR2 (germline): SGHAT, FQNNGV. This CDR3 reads CASSLDQDRGNNEQFF. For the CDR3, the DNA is TGTGCCAGCAGCTTAGATCAGGACAGGGGAAACAATGAGCAGTTCTTC.

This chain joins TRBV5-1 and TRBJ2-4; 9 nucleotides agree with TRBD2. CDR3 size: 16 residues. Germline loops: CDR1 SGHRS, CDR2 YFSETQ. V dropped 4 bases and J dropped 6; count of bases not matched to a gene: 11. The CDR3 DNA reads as TGCGCCAGCAGCGCGGGAGGGGGCATCCAAGGAAACATTCAGTACTTC. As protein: CASSAGGGIQGNIQYF. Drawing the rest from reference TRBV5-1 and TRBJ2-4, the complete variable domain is KAGVTQTPRYLIKTRGQQVTLSCSPISGHRSVSWYQQTPGQGLQFLFEYFSETQRNKGNFPGRFSGRQFSNSRSEMNVSTLELGDSALYLCASSAGGGIQGNIQYFGAGTRLSVL.

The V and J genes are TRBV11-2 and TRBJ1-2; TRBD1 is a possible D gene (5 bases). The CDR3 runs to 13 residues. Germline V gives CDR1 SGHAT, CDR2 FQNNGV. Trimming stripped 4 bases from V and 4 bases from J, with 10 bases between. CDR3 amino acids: CASSSRQSYGYTF. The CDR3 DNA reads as TGTGCCAGCAGCTCTAGACAGAGCTATGGCTACACCTTC.

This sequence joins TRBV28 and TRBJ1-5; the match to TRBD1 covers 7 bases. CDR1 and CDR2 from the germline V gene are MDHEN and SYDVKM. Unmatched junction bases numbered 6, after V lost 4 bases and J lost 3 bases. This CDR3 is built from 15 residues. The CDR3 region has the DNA TGTGCCAGCAGTTCCCCGACAGGGTCCAATCAGCCCCAGCATTTT. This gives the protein CASSSPTGSNQPQHF.

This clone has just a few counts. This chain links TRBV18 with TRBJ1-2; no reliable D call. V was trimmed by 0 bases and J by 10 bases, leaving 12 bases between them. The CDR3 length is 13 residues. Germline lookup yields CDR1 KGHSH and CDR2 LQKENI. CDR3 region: CASSPPSRSHYTF. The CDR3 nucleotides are TGTGCCAGCTCACCACCGAGTCGGAGTCACTACACCTTC.

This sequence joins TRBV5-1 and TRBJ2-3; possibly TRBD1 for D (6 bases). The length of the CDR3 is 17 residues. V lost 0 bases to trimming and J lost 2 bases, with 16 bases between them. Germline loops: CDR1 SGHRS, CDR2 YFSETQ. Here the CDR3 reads CASSLDAGAYYTDTQYF. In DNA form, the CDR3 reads TGCGCCAGCAGCTTGGACGCAGGGGCTTACTACACAGATACGCAGTATTTT.